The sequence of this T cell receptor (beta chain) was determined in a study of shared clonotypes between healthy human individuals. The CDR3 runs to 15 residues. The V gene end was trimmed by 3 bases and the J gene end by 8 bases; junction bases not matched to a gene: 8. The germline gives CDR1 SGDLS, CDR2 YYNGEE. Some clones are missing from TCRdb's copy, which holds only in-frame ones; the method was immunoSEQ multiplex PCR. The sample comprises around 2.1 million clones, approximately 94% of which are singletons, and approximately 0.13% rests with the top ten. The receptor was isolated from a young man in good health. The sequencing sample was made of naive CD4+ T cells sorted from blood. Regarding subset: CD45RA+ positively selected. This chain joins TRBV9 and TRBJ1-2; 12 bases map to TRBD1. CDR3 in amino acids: CASSAQGQGAEGYTF. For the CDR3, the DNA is TGTGCCAGCAGCGCCCAGGGACAGGGGGCTGAAGGCTACACCTTC.